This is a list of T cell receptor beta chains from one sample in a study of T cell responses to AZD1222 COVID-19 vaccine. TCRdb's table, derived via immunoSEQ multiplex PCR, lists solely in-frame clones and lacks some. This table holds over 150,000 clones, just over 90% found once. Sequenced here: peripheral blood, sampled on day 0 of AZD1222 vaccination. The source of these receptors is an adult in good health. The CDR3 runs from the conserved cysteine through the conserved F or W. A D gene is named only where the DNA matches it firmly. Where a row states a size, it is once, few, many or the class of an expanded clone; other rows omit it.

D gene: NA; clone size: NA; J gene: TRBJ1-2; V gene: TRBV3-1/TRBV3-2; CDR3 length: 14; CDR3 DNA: TGTGCCAGCAGCCAGTTTCTCGTGGACTATGGCTACACCTTC; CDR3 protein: CASSQFLVDYGYTF
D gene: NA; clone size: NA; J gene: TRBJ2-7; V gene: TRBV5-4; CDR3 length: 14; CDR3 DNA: TGTGCCAGCAGCTTGTGGGGGGCGTCGTACGAGCAGTACTTC; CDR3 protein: CASSLWGASYEQYF
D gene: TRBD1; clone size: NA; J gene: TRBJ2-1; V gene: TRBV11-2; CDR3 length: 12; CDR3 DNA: TGTGCCAGCACCCTCGAGGGACAGTCCCAGTTCTTC; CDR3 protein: CASTLEGQSQFF
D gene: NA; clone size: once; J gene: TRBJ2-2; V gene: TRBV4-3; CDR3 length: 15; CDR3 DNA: TGCGCCAGCAGAAAAGAAGGGGCCAACACCGGGGAGCTGTTTTTT; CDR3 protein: CASRKEGANTGELFF
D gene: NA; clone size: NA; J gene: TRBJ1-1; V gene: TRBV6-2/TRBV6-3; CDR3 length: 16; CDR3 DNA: TGTGCCAGCAGTTACGAGCTGGGACGGAAAGGTACCGAAGCTTTCTTT; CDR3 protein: CASSYELGRKGTEAFF
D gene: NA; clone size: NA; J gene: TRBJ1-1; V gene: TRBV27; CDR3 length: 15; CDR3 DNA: TGTGCCAGCAGATTTCTGGCAGGCCCAAACACTGAAGCTTTCTTT; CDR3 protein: CASRFLAGPNTEAFF
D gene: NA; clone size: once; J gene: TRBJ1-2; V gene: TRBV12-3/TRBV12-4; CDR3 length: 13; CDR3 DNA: TGTGCCAGCAGTTCCCAGGGAGCTACCGGCTACACCTTC; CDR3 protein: CASSSQGATGYTF
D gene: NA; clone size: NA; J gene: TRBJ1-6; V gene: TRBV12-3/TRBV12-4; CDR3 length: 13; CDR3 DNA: TGTGCCAGCAGTTCCATGACAGAATCACCCCTCCACTTT; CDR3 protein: CASSSMTESPLHF
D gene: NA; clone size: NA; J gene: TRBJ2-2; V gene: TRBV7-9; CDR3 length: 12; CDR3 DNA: TGCCTCGCGGCGGAGAACACCGGGGAGCTGTTTTTT; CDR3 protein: CLAAENTGELFF
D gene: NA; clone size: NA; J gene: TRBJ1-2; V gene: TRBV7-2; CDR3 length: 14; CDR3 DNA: TGTGCCAGCAGCTTGCCACAGGGTGGCGAGATCTACACCTTC; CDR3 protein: CASSLPQGGEIYTF
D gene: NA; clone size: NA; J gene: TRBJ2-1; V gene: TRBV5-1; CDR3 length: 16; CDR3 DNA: TGCGCCAGCAGCTTGTCGGTCGGCAGCTCCTACAATGAGCAGTTCTTC; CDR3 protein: CASSLSVGSSYNEQFF
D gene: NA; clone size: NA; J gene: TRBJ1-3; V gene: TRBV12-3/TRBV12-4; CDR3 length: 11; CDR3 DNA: TGTGCCAGCACCCCCTCGGACACCATATATTTT; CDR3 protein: CASTPSDTIYF
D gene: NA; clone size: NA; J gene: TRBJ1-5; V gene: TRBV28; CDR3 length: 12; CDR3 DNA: TGTGCCCAGGGCAGGGGAGATCAGCCCCAGCATTTT; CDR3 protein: CAQGRGDQPQHF
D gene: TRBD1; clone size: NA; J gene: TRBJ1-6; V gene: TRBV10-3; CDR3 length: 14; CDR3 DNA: TGTGCCATCAGGCCGGGACAGGGGTATTCACCCCTCCACTTT; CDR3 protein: CAIRPGQGYSPLHF
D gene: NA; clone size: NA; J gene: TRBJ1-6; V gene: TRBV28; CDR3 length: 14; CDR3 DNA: TGTGCCAGCAGTTTGAGGGGAGGTAATTCACCCCTCCACTTT; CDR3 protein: CASSLRGGNSPLHF
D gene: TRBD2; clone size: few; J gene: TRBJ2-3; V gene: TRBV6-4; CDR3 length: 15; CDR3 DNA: TGTGCCAGCAGTGACTCGAGCGGGGGGGCCGATACGCAGTATTTT; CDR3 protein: CASSDSSGGADTQYF
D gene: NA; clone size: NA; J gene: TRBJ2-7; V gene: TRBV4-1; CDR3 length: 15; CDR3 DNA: TGCGCCAGCAGCCAACCCCGGGACCCCAACAGAGAGCAGTACTTC; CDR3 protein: CASSQPRDPNREQYF
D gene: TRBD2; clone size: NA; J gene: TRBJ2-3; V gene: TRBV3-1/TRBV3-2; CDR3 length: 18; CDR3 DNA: TGTGCCAGCAGCCAAGGCAACCTAGCGGGTTCTAGCACAGATACGCAGTATTTT; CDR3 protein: CASSQGNLAGSSTDTQYF
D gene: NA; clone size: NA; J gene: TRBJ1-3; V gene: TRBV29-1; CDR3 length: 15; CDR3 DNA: TGCAGCGTTGCGATGGGGTTGAGCTCTGGAAACACCATATATTTT; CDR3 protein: CSVAMGLSSGNTIYF
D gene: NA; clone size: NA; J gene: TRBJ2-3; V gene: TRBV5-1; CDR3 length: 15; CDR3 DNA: TGCGCCAGCAGCTTAACGGGACACCCCACAGATACGCAGTATTTT; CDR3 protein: CASSLTGHPTDTQYF
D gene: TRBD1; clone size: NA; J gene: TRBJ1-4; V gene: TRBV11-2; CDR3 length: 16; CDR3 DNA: TGTGCCAGCAGCTCCGACAGGGGGGTATTGGGTGAAAAACTGTTTTTT; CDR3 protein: CASSSDRGVLGEKLFF
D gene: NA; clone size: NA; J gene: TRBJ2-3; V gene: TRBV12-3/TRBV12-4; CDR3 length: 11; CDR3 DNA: TGTGCCAGCAGCGAATCGGGTACGCAGTATTTT; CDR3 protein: CASSESGTQYF
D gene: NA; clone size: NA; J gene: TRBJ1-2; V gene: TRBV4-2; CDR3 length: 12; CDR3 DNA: TGTGCCAGCAGCCAAACTGGGGGTGGCTACACCTTC; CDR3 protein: CASSQTGGGYTF
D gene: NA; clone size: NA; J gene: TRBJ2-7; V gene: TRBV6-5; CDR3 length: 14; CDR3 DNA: TGTGCGCTCCTCGGCGGGTTTCCATCCTACGAGCAGTACTTC; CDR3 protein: CALLGGFPSYEQYF
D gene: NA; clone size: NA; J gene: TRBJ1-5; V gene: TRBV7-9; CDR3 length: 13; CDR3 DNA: TGTGCCAGCAGCCAGGAGGGGAATCAGCCCCAGCATTTT; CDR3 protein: CASSQEGNQPQHF
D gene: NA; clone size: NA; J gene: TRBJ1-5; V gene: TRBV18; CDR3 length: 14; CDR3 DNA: TGTGCCAGCTCACCAATGTTAAGCAATCAGCCCCAGCATTTT; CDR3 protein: CASSPMLSNQPQHF
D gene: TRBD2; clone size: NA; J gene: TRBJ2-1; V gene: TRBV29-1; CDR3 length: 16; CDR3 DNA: TGCAGCGCAGAACTCCTTCGGGGAGGGCACTACAATGAGCAGTTCTTC; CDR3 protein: CSAELLRGGHYNEQFF
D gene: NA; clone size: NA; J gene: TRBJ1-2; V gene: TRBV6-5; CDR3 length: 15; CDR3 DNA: TGTGCCAGCACCGCCAGTCAGGGGATTAGCTATGGCTACACCTTC; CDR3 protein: CASTASQGISYGYTF
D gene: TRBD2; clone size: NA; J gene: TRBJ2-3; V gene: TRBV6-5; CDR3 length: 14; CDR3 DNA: TGTGCCATCCTACTAGCGGGGGCCCTGCCCTCGCAGTATTTT; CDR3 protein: CAILLAGALPSQYF
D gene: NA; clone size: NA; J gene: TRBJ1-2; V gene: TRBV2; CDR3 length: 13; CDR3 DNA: TGTGCCAGCAGTGAAGGGCCTAACTATGGCTACACCTTC; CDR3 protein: CASSEGPNYGYTF
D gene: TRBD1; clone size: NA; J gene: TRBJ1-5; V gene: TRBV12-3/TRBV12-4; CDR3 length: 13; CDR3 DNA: TGTGCCAGCACCGGACAGGGAGGTCAGCCCCAGCATTTT; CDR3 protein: CASTGQGGQPQHF
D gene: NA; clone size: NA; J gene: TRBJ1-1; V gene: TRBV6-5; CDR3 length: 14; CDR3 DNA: TGTGCCAGCGGACCCGACAGGTGGAACACTGAAGCTTTCTTT; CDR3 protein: CASGPDRWNTEAFF
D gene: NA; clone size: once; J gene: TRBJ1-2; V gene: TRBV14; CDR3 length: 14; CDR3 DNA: TGTGCCAGCAGCCAAGATTGGGCAGACTATGGCTACACCTTC; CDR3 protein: CASSQDWADYGYTF
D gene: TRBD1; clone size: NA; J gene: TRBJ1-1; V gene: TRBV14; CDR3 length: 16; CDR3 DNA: TGTGCCAGCAGCCAAGCTCCCAACAGGGGAACCACTGAAGCTTTCTTT; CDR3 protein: CASSQAPNRGTTEAFF
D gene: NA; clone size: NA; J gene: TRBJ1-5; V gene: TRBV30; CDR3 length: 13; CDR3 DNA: TGTGCCTGGAGTGAGGGGAATGGTGGGCCCCAGCATTTT; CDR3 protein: CAWSEGNGGPQHF
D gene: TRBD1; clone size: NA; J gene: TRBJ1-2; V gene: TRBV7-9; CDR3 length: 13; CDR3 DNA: TGTGCCAGCAGAGGACAGGCGAAGATTGGCTACACCTTC; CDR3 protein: CASRGQAKIGYTF
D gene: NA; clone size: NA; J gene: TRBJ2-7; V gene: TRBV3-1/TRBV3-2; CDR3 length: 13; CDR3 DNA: TGTGCCAGCAGCCATCCCGGTGGGAGCGAGCAGTACTTC; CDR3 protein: CASSHPGGSEQYF
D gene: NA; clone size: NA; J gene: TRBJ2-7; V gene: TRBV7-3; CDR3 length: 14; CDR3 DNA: TGTGCCAGCAGCTTAGGGGCAGGGTCCCACGAGCAGTACTTC; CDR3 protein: CASSLGAGSHEQYF
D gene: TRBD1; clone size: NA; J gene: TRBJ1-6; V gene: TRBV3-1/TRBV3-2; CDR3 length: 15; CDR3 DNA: TGTGCCAGCAGCCCGCGACAGGGAGGGGATTCACCCCTCCACTTT; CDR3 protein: CASSPRQGGDSPLHF
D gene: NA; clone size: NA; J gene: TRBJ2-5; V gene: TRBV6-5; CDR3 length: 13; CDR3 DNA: TGTGCCAGCAGTCACTTTCCGGGGAGGACCCAGTACTTC; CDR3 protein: CASSHFPGRTQYF
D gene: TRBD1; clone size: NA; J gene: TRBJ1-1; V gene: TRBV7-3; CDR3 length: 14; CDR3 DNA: TGTGCCAGCAGCTTAAGAGGGGGCGAAACTGAAGCTTTCTTT; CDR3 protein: CASSLRGGETEAFF
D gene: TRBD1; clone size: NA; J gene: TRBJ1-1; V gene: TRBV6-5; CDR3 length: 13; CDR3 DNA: TGTGCCAGCAGTAAACAGGGGAGGGCTGAAGCTTTCTTT; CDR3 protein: CASSKQGRAEAFF
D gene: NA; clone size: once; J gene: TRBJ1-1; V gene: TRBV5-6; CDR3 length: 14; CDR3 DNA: TGTGCCAGCAGCTTGGGGGGCAGGAACACTGAAGCTTTCTTT; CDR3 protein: CASSLGGRNTEAFF
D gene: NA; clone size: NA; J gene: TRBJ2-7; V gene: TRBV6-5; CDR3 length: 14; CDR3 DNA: TGTGCCAGCAGTTACGGACAAAGCTCCTACGAGCAGTACTTC; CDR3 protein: CASSYGQSSYEQYF
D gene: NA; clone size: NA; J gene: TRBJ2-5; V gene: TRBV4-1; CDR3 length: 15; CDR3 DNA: TGCGCCAGCAGCCAAGTTCGGGGTTGGCAAGAGACCCAGTACTTC; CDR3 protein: CASSQVRGWQETQYF
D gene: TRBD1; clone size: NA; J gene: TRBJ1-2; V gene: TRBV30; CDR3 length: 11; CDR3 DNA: TGTGCCTGGAGGCAGGGGGGCGGCTACACCTTC; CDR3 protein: CAWRQGGGYTF
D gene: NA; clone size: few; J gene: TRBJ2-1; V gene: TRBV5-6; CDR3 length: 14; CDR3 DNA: TGTGCCAGCAGTGGCCTCAGGTTCGTAAATGAGCAGTTCTTC; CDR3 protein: CASSGLRFVNEQFF
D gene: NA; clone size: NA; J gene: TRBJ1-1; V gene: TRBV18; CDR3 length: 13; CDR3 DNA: TGTGCCAGCTCTCTTTCACGGAACACTGAAGCTTTCTTT; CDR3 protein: CASSLSRNTEAFF
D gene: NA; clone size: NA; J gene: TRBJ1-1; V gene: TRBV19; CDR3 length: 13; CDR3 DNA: TGTGCCAGTAGTGAACAGGGTCGCACTGAAGCTTTCTTT; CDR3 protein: CASSEQGRTEAFF
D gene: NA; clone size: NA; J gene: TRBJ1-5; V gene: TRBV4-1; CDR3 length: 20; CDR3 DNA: TGCGCCAGCAGCCCCCGTCAACCAAAGACAGGCGGACTTAGCAATCAGCCCCAGCATTTT; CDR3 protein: CASSPRQPKTGGLSNQPQHF
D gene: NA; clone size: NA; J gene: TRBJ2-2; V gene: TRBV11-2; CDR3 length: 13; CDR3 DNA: TGTGCCAGCAGCCCTTTCGTTCCCGGGGAGCTGTTTTTT; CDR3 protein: CASSPFVPGELFF
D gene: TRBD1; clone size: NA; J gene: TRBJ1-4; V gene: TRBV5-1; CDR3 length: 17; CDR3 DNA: TGCGCCAGCAGCTTCCGGGACAGACCTGCAACTAATGAAAAACTGTTTTTT; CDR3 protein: CASSFRDRPATNEKLFF
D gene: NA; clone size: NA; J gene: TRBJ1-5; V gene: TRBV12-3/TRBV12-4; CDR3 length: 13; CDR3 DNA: TGTGCCAGCACCTCGCAGGGGAATCAGCCCCAGCATTTT; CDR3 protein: CASTSQGNQPQHF
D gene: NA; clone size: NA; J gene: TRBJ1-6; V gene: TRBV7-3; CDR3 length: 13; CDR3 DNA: TGTGCCAGCAGCTTACAGACCAATTCACCCCTCCACTTT; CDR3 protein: CASSLQTNSPLHF
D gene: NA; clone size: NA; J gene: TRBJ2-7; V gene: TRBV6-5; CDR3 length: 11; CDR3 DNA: TGTGCCAGCAGTTTCCGCTACGAGCAGTACTTC; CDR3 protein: CASSFRYEQYF